A single sample gave rise to the 3 T cell receptor beta chains below, sequenced in a study of patients and donors after allogeneic stem cell transplantation. One entry per CDR3 protein results from TCRdb running MiXCR on the RT-PCR reads. The sample has over 130,000 distinct CDR3 sequences, over 30% seen once; the top ten hold around half. The sample taken for sequencing was blood, either unsorted or a sorted T cell fraction (not recorded which). These receptors came from a human donor who was either an allogeneic HSCT recipient or a stem cell or donor lymphocyte infusion donor (not recorded which). It is not recorded whose cells these are; they may come from a transplant donor.

This chain links TRBV4-2 with TRBJ1-5; unclear D gene. The germline gives CDR1 LGHNA, CDR2 YNFKEQ. The CDR3 runs 16 residues. Trimming left V 6 bases short and J 3 bases short, with 18 bases between. CDR3: CASSPIPKDYNQPQHF. In DNA, the CDR3 is TGTGCCAGCAGTCCCATCCCGAAAGATTACAATCAGCCCCAGCATTTT.

CDR3 amino acids: CASSLKLPWGELFF. As DNA, the CDR3 is TGTGCCAGCAGTCTGAAACTCCCCTGGGGGGAGCTGTTTTTT. The chain employs TRBV12-3 or TRBV12-4 and TRBJ2-2; D remains unclear. V lost 5 bases to trimming and J lost 8 bases, with 15 bases between them. The CDR3 runs to 14 residues.

In this sample, this clonotype turned up a few times. The chain links TRBV12-3 or TRBV12-4 to TRBJ2-3, with D perhaps matching TRBD1 (5 bases). V lost 5 bases to trimming and J lost 2 bases, with 11 bases between them. CDR3 length: 14 amino acids. CDR3 in DNA: TGTGCCAGCAGTCCCAGGGATTTCACAGATACGCAGTATTTT. This sequence encodes CASSPRDFTDTQYF.